This T cell receptor beta chain was profiled in a study of CD8+ T cells in alopecia areata (dated by TCRdb to the late 2010s). In terms of the full investigation: The treated patients, all with moderate-to-severe alopecia areata, were enrolled in an open-label pilot trial of oral tofacitinib given at 5 to 10 mg twice daily. The study used high-throughput TCRbeta sequencing to examine T cell clonal expansion in alopecia areata, in both the C3H/HeJ mouse model and human patients. Tofacitinib was administered for 6 to 18 months, and 6 months of follow-up off drug were then conducted to assess delayed response and recurrence. Tofacitinib-treated patients had biopsies at baseline and at 4 and 24 weeks of treatment, with a later scalp biopsy in several patients. The SALT score, which quantifies the percentage of affected scalp surface area, was used to measure disease severity in treated patients. Scalp clonality was compared among normal scalp (n=4), patchy alopecia areata scalp (n=8), and alopecia totalis/universalis scalp (n=8). RNA came from the PAXgene miRNA kit for fixed scalp, the miRNeasy kit for PBMCs, and the RNeasy kit for mouse skin. In humans, TCRbeta sequencing was performed on scalp tissue and on sorted CD4+ and CD8+ peripheral blood T cells from healthy controls and from patients with patchy or totalis/universalis alopecia areata. TCRbeta CDR3 regions were amplified by immunoSEQ multiplex PCR with 35 Vbeta forward and 13 Jbeta reverse primers. The study at large found these results: Unlike mouse skin, where gammadelta T cells dominate, normal human skin contains resident alphabeta T cells that get sequenced too, which complicates analysis of the scalp TCR repertoire. Compared with normal scalp, lesional scalp had higher clonality and more expanded CD8+ clones, particularly in alopecia totalis/universalis, a pattern that suggests antigenic drive. Because the treated cohort was small and included a single nonresponder, larger studies are needed to assess links between baseline CD8+ expansion and response. During tofacitinib treatment, many expanded lesional clones stuck around in both scalp and blood, and this persistence may partly explain why relapse happens after treatment is stopped. TCR sequences shared between patients were less clear than in mice, possibly partly because of HLA diversity in the patient population. With tofacitinib, both scalp clonality and the number of expanded CD8+ clones among the top 100 scalp clones went down significantly.

The time point label, as the study defines it: more than three weeks on oral tofacitinib. Read against the paper, the sample's treatment or condition label means: oral pan-JAK inhibitor, 5-10 mg twice daily. From alopecia areata patients, peripheral blood was collected along with lesional scalp punch biopsies. PBMCs were isolated by density centrifugation and stained for CD3, CD4 and CD8, and CD4+ and CD8+ T cells were sorted on a FACSAria. Its CDR3 holds 12 amino acids, cysteine through phenylalanine. Only the CDR3 DNA is retained, 36 bases long and in frame from the first base. CDR1 GTSNPN and CDR2 SVGIG are derived from the germline V gene (reference sequence). The germline ends are 10 bases apart after V is trimmed by 4 bases and J by 6 bases. This clone was detected only once. Which antigen it targets is not known. No base quality values were provided; no much bigger clone lies one nucleotide off.

Libraries came from the immunoSEQ multiplex PCR assay. To provide template for TCR sequencing, every sample had RNA extracted and reverse transcribed into cDNA. SuperScript III was used for first-strand cDNA synthesis, primed with a 2:1 mix of oligo-dT and random hexamers. A synthetic immune receptor repertoire was used to measure amplification bias, and any remaining bias was corrected computationally. Per the authors' processing: Raw reads were preprocessed to remove errors, and CDR3 was defined by IMGT conventions from the conserved cysteine to phenylalanine. Clonality was computed by normalizing Shannon entropy by log2 of the number of productive unique TCRs and subtracting the result from 1. Scalp TCRbeta sequences were cross-referenced with sorted blood CD4 and CD8 repertoires so that the CD4 or CD8 identity of scalp clones could be inferred. Sourced from immuneACCESS, this table was stored by TCRdb with only in-frame sequences that have V and J called. A share of the clones is absent; for the studies checked, an unresolved V gene accounts for under half, and the remainder has no known explanation. V and J calls and clone size come straight from that table; D and trimming were deduced from the DNA. The sample includes about 200,000 clones, with about 60% observed a single time. The top ten clonotypes cover roughly 3.3% of the sample.

This sequence was found in a human donor with alopecia areata. This sequence uses TRBV30 and TRBJ1-5; no D gene can be assigned with confidence. The sample was CD4+ T cells sorted from blood, taken at week 4, from a patient treated with tofacitinib. Here is the DNA: TGTGCCTGGAACCGTCTTTCTCAGCCCCAGCATTTT. Translated, this is CAWNRLSQPQHF. With all but the CDR3 taken from the reference TRBV30 and TRBJ1-5 genes, the full variable domain is: SQTIHQWPATLVQPVGSPLSLECTVEGTSNPNLYWYRQAAGRGLQLLFYSVGIGQISSEVPQNLSASRPQDRQFILSSKKLLLSDSGFYLCAWNRLSQPQHFGDGTRLSIL.